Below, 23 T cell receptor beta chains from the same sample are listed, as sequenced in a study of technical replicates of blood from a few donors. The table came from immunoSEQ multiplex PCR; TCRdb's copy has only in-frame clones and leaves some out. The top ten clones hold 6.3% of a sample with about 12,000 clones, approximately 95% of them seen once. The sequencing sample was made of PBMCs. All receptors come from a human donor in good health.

CDR3 DNA: TGTGCCAGCAGTGAAATCGGCAGGGGAATCAATGAGCAGTTCTTC. Translation: CASSEIGRGINEQFF. This chain connects TRBV6-1 to TRBJ2-1, with D possibly being TRBD1 (6 bases). Trimming left V 2 bases short and J 6 bases short, with 14 bases between. Germline CDR1 MNHNS, CDR2 SASEGT. The CDR3 consists of 15 residues.

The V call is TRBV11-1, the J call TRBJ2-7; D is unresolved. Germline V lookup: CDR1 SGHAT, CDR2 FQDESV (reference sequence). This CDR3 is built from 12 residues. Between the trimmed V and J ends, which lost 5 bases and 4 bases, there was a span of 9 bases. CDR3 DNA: TGTGCCAGCAGCCGAACCGAGTACGAGCAGTACTTC. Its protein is CASSRTEYEQYF.

In DNA form, the CDR3 reads TGCGCCAGCAGCTTGGGGCAGGAAAACGCCGGGGAGCTGTTTTTT. This codes for CASSLGQENAGELFF. V usage is TRBV5-1 and J usage is TRBJ2-2; D not certain. The CDR3 is made up of 15 amino acids. CDR1 and CDR2 from the germline V gene are SGHRS and YFSETQ. V was trimmed by 0 bases and J by 6 bases, leaving 12 bases between them.

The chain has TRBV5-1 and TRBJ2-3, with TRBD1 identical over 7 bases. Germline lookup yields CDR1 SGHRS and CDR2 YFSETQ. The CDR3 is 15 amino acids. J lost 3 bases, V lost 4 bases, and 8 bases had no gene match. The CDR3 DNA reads TGCGCCAGCAGCCGGAGAGGGACAGAGACAGATACGCAGTATTTT. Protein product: CASSRRGTETDTQYF.

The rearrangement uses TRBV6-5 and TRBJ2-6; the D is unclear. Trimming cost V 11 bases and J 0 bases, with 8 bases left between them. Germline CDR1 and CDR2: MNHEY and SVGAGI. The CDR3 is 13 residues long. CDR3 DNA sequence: TGTGCCTGTCGACTCTCTGGGGCCAACGTCCTGACTTTC. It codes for CACRLSGANVLTF.

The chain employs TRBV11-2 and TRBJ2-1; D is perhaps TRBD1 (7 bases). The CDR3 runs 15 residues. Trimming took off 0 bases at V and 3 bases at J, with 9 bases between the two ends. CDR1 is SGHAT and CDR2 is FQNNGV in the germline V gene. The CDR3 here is CASSLDQGGYNEQFF. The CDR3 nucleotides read TGTGCCAGCAGCTTAGATCAGGGGGGCTACAATGAGCAGTTCTTC.

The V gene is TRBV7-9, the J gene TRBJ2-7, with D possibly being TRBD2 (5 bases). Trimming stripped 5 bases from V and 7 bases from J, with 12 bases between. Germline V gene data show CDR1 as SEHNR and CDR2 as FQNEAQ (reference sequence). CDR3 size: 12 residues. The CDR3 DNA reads TGTGCCAGCAGCGGCGGTCGGGGAGAGCAGTACTTC. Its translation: CASSGGRGEQYF.

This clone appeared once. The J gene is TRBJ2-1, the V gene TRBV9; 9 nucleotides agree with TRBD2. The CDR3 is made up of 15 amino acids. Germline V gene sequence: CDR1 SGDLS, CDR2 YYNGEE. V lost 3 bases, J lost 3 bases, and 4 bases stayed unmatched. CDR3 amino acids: CASSATSGIYNEQFF. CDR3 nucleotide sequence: TGTGCCAGCAGCGCGACTAGCGGAATCTACAATGAGCAGTTCTTC.

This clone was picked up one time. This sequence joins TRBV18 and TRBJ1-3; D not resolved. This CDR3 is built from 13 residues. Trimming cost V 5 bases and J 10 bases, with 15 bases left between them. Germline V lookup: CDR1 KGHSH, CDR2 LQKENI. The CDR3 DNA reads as TGTGCCAGCTCAACGGACGGGGTGGAGACCATATATTTT. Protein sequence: CASSTDGVETIYF. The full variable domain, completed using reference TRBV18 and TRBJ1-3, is NAGVMQNPRHLVRRRGQEARLRCSPMKGHSHVYWYRQLPEEGLKFMVYLQKENIIDESGMPKERFSAEFPKEGPSILRIQQVVRGDSAAYFCASSTDGVETIYFGEGSWLTVV.

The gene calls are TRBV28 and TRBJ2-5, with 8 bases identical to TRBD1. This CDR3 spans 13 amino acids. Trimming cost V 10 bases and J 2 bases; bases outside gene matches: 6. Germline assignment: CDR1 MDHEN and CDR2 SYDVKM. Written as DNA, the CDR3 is TGTGCCACCCACAGGGGGTGGCAAGAGACCCAGTACTTC. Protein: CATHRGWQETQYF.

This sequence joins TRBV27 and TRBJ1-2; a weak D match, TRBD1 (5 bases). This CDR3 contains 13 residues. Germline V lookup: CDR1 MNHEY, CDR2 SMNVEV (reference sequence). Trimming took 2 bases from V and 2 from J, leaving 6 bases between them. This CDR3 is CASSLQGNYGYTF. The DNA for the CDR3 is TGTGCCAGCAGTTTACAGGGAAACTATGGCTACACCTTC.

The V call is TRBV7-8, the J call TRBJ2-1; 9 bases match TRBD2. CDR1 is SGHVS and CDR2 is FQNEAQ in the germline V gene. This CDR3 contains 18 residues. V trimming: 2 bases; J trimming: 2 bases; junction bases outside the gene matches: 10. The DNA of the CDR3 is TGTGCCAGCAGCTTAAGGCGGGAGGGCCTTTTCGCCTACAATGAGCAGTTCTTC. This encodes CASSLRREGLFAYNEQFF.

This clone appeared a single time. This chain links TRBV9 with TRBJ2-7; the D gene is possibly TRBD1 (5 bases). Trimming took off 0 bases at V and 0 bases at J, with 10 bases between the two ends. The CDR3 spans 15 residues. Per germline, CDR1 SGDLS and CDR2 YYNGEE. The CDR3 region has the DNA TGTGCCAGCAGCGTAGCCGACAGTATCTCCTACGAGCAGTACTTC. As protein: CASSVADSISYEQYF.

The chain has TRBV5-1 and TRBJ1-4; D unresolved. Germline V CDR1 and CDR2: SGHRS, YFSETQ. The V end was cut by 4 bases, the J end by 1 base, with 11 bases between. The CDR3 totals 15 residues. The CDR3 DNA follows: TGCGCCAGCAGCCTTCTCCCTAGAACTAATGAAAAACTGTTTTTT. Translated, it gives CASSLLPRTNEKLFF.

The CDR3 loop is CASSEMRLSLIYNEQFF. The CDR3 DNA sequence: TGTGCCAGCAGTGAAATGCGACTATCCCTGATCTACAATGAGCAGTTCTTC. V is TRBV6-1 and J is TRBJ2-1, with D maybe TRBD2 (5 bases). Germline-derived CDR1 and CDR2 are MNHNS and SASEGT. V dropped 2 bases and J dropped 3 bases, with 17 bases sitting between them. This CDR3 region has 17 residues.

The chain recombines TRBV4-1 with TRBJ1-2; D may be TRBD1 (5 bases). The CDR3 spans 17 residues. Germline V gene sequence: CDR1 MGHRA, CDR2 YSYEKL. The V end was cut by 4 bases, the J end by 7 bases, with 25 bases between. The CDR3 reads CASSPGWVSEGFSGYTF. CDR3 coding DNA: TGCGCCAGCAGCCCCGGGTGGGTTTCGGAGGGGTTCAGTGGCTACACCTTC.

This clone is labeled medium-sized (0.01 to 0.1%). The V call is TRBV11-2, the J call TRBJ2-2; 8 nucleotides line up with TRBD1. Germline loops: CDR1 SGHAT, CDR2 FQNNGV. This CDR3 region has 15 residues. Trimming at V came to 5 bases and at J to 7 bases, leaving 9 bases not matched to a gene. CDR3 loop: CASSVSTGDNGELFF. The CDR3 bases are TGTGCCAGCAGCGTCTCGACAGGGGACAACGGGGAGCTGTTTTTT.

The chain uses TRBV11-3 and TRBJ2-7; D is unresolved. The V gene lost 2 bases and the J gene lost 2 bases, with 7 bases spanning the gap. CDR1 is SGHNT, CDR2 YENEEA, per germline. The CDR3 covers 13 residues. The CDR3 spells CASSLTLAYEQYF. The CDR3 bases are TGTGCCAGCAGCTTAACGCTAGCCTACGAGCAGTACTTC.

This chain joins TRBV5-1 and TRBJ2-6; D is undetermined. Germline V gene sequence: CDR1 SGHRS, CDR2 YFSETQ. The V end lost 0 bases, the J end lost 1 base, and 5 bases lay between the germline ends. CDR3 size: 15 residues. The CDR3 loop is CASSLDLSGANVLTF. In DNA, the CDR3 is TGCGCCAGCAGCTTGGATCTATCTGGGGCCAACGTCCTGACTTTC.

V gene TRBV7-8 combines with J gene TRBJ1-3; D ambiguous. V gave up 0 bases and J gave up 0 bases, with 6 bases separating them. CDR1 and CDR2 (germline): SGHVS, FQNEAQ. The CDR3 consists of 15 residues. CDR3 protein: CASSLAWSSGNTIYF. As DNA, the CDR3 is TGTGCCAGCAGCTTAGCGTGGAGCTCTGGAAACACCATATATTTT.

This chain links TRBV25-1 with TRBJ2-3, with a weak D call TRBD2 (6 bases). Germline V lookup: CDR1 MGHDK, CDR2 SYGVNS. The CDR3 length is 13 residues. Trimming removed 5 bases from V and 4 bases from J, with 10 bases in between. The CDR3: CASSRGSADTQYF. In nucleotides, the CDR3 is TGTGCCAGCAGTCGGGGGAGTGCAGATACGCAGTATTTT.

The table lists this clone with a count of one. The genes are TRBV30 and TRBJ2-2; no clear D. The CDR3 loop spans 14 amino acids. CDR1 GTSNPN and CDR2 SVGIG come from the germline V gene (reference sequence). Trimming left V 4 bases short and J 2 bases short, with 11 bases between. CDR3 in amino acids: CAWNMNSNTGELFF. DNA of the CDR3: TGTGCCTGGAACATGAACAGTAACACCGGGGAGCTGTTTTTT.

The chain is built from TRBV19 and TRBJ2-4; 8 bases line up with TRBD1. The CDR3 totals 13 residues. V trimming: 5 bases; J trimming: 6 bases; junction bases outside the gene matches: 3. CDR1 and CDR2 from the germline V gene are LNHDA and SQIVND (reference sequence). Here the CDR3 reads CASSDGTGNIQYF. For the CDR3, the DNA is TGTGCCAGTAGTGATGGGACAGGAAACATTCAGTACTTC.